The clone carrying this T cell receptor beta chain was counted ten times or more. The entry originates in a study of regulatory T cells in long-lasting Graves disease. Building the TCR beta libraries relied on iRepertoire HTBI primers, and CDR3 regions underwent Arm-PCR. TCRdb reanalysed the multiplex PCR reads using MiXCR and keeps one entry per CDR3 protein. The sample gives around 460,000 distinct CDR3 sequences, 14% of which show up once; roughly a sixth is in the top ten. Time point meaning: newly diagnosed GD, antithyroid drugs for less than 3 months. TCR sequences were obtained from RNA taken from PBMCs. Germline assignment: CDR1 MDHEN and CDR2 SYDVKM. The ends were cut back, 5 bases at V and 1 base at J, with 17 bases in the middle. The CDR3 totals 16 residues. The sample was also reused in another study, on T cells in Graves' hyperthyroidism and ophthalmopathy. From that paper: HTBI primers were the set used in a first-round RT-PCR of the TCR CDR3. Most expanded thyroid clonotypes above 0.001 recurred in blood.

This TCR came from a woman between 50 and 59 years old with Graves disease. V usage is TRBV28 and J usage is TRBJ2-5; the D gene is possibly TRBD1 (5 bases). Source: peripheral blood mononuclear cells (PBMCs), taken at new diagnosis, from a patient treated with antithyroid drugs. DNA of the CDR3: TGTGCCAGCAGTCCCCGCCCCGGCAGGGCCCAAGAGACCCAGTACTTC. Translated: CASSPRPGRAQETQYF.